The 17 T cell receptor beta chains below come from one sample, sequenced in a study of T cell responses to AZD1222 COVID-19 vaccine. Profiled with immunoSEQ multiplex PCR; TCRdb holds only in-frame clones, not every one. Here the sample spans 150,000 to 200,000 clones, 75% to 90% being singletons. Sequences were derived from peripheral blood, sampled 28 days after the second dose of the MenACWY control vaccine. These receptors all come from an adult who received the MenACWY meningococcal vaccine as a control.

The V and J genes are TRBV30 and TRBJ1-2; D gene unclear. The CDR3 sequence is 11 residues long. Germline V lookup: CDR1 GTSNPN, CDR2 SVGIG (reference sequence). V dropped 3 bases and J dropped 10 bases, with 12 bases sitting between them. CDR3 nucleotides: TGTGCCTGGAGCCCCCCCGGAGCCTACACCTTC. This gives the protein CAWSPPGAYTF.

CDR3 nucleotide sequence: TGTGCCAGCAGGCAGGGGGCTCCAAATGAGCAGTTCTTC. Protein: CASRQGAPNEQFF. The genes are TRBV7-2 and TRBJ2-1; 8 bases match TRBD1. The germline V gene has CDR1 SGHTA and CDR2 FQGNSA. The CDR3 length is 13 residues. V lost 6 bases, J lost 7 bases, and 5 bases stayed unmatched.

The chain carries TRBV15 and TRBJ1-6, with a weak D call TRBD1 (5 bases). Per the germline V gene, CDR1 is LNHNV and CDR2 is YYDKDF (reference sequence). Trimming removed 3 bases at V and 6 bases at J, with 9 bases between. This CDR3 region has 14 residues. CDR3 loop: CATSSQGRNSPLHF. CDR3 in DNA: TGTGCCACCAGCAGCCAGGGACGTAATTCACCCCTCCACTTT.

The rearrangement uses TRBV28 and TRBJ1-6; D is perhaps TRBD1 (6 bases). CDR1 and CDR2 from the germline V gene are MDHEN and SYDVKM. Trimming took 1 base from V and 4 from J, leaving 17 bases between them. The CDR3 has 18 amino acids. The CDR3 here is CASSLYGAGGVYNSPLHF. CDR3 DNA sequence: TGTGCCAGCAGTTTATATGGGGCTGGGGGCGTATATAATTCACCCCTCCACTTT.

The rearrangement joins TRBV5-1 to TRBJ2-7, with 8 bases fitting TRBD1. CDR1 is SGHRS, CDR2 YFSETQ, per germline. The CDR3 has 15 residues. Germline trimming cut 0 bases from V and 3 bases from J; bases unmatched to any gene: 5. The CDR3 sequence is CASSLASDRVYEQYF. CDR3 bases: TGCGCCAGCAGCTTGGCCTCGGACAGGGTCTACGAGCAGTACTTC.

This rearrangement joins TRBV7-9 to TRBJ2-7, with D tentatively TRBD1 (5 bases). This CDR3 is built from 14 residues. The germline gives CDR1 SEHNR, CDR2 FQNEAQ (reference sequence). The V and J ends lost 9 bases and 5 bases respectively, with 20 bases between them. The CDR3 DNA sequence: TGTGCCAGTAACCCAAGGGGCGACATCGACGAGCAGTACTTC. Its translation is CASNPRGDIDEQYF.

V is TRBV29-1 and J is TRBJ2-5; 9 bases agree with TRBD1. The V and J ends lost 6 bases and 4 bases, in that order; junction bases with no gene match: 6. Germline CDR1 reads SQVTM; CDR2 reads ANQGSEA. The CDR3 has 13 residues. The CDR3 protein is CSVLGTGIETQYF. In DNA form, the CDR3 reads TGCAGCGTGCTTGGGACAGGGATAGAGACCCAGTACTTC.

The chain has TRBV25-1 and TRBJ2-1; D gene ambiguous. Germline V CDR1 and CDR2: MGHDK, SYGVNS. The length of the CDR3 is 15 residues. V gave up 3 bases and J gave up 7 bases, with 16 bases separating them. CDR3: CASSDGRGRANEQFF. CDR3 in DNA: TGTGCCAGCAGTGATGGTCGAGGACGCGCGAATGAGCAGTTCTTC.

The chain joins TRBV15 to TRBJ1-2, with D possibly TRBD1 on 5 matching bases. The V and J ends lost 0 bases and 6 bases respectively, with 11 bases between them. This CDR3 is 14 amino acids long. Germline CDR1 is LNHNV and CDR2 is YYDKDF (reference sequence). CDR3 sequence (DNA): TGTGCCACCAGCAGAGAAGGGACGGAAGATGGCTACACCTTC. It specifies CATSREGTEDGYTF.

V is TRBV5-1 and J is TRBJ2-7, with D perhaps TRBD1 or TRBD2 (6 bases each). Germline values: CDR1 SGHRS, CDR2 YFSETQ. The CDR3 spans 16 residues. V was clipped by 0 bases and J by 5 bases, with 18 bases between them. CDR3 loop: CASSLVTGASVNEQYF. The CDR3 DNA follows: TGCGCCAGCAGCTTGGTCACGGGGGCAAGCGTCAACGAGCAGTACTTC. The variable domain in full, completed from reference TRBV5-1 and TRBJ2-7, reads KAGVTQTPRYLIKTRGQQVTLSCSPISGHRSVSWYQQTPGQGLQFLFEYFSETQRNKGNFPGRFSGRQFSNSRSEMNVSTLELGDSALYLCASSLVTGASVNEQYFGPGTRLTVT.

This clone was recorded once. The chain links TRBV6-2 or TRBV6-3 to TRBJ1-1; D might be TRBD1 (5 bases). The V end lost 0 bases, the J end lost 6 bases, and 5 bases lay between the germline ends. Germline V gives CDR1 MNHEY, CDR2 SVGEGT. The CDR3 runs 12 residues. This CDR3 reads CASSYSQAEAFF. The DNA for the CDR3 is TGTGCCAGCAGTTACTCACAGGCTGAAGCTTTCTTT.

The chain's CDR3 is CASRTRQLNIQYF. In DNA form, the CDR3 reads TGTGCAAGTCGCACCAGACAGTTAAACATTCAGTACTTC. The chain uses TRBV12-2 and TRBJ2-4; the table's D call, TRBD1, was not checked against the DNA. TRBV12-2 is a pseudogene locus. The CDR3 is made up of 13 amino acids.

This chain uses TRBV3-1 (or the pseudogene TRBV3-2) with TRBJ1-6; D is uncertain. Germline V gene data show CDR1 as LGHDT and CDR2 as YNNKEL (reference sequence). The CDR3 is 13 residues long. Deletions cut 4 bases from V and 9 bases from J, with 10 bases between. The CDR3 loop reads CASSLTTGSPLHF. CDR3 DNA sequence: TGTGCCAGCAGCCTCACCACGGGTTCACCCCTCCACTTT.

The chain is built from TRBV27 and TRBJ1-5, with unresolved D. Trimming pared 1 base from V and 0 bases from J, leaving 19 bases between. The CDR3 has 19 residues. From germline, CDR1 is MNHEY and CDR2 SMNVEV (reference sequence). The CDR3 DNA reads TGTGCCAGCAGTTTATACTCGGCTGTCGGGGATTATAGCAATCAGCCCCAGCATTTT. Encoded protein: CASSLYSAVGDYSNQPQHF.

This clone was found once. The chain carries TRBV28 and TRBJ1-2, with D tentatively TRBD1 (5 bases). Trimming cost V 7 bases and J 4 bases, with 19 bases left between them. The length of the CDR3 is 15 residues. Looked up from germline, CDR1 is MDHEN and CDR2 is SYDVKM. CDR3 protein: CASTRPEGHGYGYTF. The CDR3 DNA reads as TGTGCCAGCACGCGGCCGGAGGGGCACGGCTATGGCTACACCTTC.

The chain recombines TRBV27 with TRBJ2-3, with 8 nucleotides matching TRBD2. Germline V CDR1 and CDR2: MNHEY, SMNVEV (reference sequence). This CDR3 comprises 17 residues. V shed 2 bases and J 2 bases; nucleotides not matched to a gene: 9. The CDR3 loop reads CASSLVLASGFTDTQYF. The CDR3, as DNA: TGTGCCAGCAGTTTAGTTCTTGCTAGCGGGTTCACAGATACGCAGTATTTT.

The V gene is TRBV27, the J gene TRBJ2-5; D is unclear. The CDR3 loop spans 15 amino acids. V was trimmed by 8 bases and J by 2 bases, leaving 18 bases between them. Germline assignment: CDR1 MNHEY and CDR2 SMNVEV (reference sequence). CDR3 nucleotides: TGTGCCAGCCCCTCCGCTTCGCTCTCACAAGAGACCCAGTACTTC. This translates into CASPSASLSQETQYF.